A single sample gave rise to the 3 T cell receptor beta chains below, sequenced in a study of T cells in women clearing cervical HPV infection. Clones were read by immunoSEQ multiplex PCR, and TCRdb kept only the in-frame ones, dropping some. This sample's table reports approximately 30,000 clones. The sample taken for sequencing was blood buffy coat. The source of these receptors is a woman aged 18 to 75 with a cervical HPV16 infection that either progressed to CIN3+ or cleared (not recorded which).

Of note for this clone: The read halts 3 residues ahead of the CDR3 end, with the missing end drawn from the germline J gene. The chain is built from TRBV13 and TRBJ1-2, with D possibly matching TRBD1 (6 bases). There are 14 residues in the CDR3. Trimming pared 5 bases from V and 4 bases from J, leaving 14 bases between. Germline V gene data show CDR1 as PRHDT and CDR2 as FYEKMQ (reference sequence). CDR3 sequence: CASSDYRDPYGYTF. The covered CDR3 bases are TGTGCCAGCAGCGATTACAGGGACCCCTATGGC.

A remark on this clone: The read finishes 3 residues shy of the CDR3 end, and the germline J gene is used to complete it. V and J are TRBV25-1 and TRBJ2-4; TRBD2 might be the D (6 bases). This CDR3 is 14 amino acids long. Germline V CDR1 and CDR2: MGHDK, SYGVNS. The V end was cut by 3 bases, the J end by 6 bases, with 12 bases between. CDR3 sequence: CASSDPRRGNIQYF. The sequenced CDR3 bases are TGTGCCAGCAGTGACCCCCGGCGGGGAAACATT.

The sequenced CDR3 bases are TGCAGCGTAGCCGGGACTGGCTCCTACGAG. The encoded protein is CSVAGTGSYE. The full CDR3 sequence reads CSVAGTGSYEQYF. The J gene is TRBJ2-7, the V gene TRBV29-1; perhaps TRBD2 as D (6 bases). The CDR3 end is not reached by the read, which stops 3 residues before it; the germline J gene fills it in. The CDR3 contains 13 residues. The germline V gene has CDR1 SQVTM and CDR2 ANQGSEA. Trimming took off 6 bases at V and 0 bases at J, with 12 bases between the two ends.